The 14 T cell receptor beta chains in this list originate from one sample, sequenced in a study of T cell repertoires in cytomegalovirus infection. From the reads, TCRdb called clonotypes with MiXCR, one entry per CDR3 protein. Among tens of thousands of distinct CDR3 sequences listed, about a fifth were seen once. Antigens of these TCRs are unknown. This specimen consisted of CD8+ T cells from cultured PBMCs, obtained from culture after CMV antigen stimulation. Receptors originate from a human donor in good health (CMV status not recorded). Some clones in this sample may be carry-over from other donors' samples.

The sample holds a few counts of this clonotype. This chain connects TRBV5-4 to TRBJ2-1; maybe TRBD2 (5 bases). CDR1 is SGHNT and CDR2 is YYREEE in the germline V gene (reference sequence). The CDR3 runs 11 residues. Trimming removed 5 bases from V and 14 bases from J, with 14 bases in between. CDR3 nucleotide sequence: TGTGCCAGCAGTCAACTAGAAAAGGAGTTCTTC. Translation gives CASSQLEKEFF. Supplemented by reference TRBV5-4 and TRBJ2-1, the full variable domain reads ETGVTQSPTHLIKTRGQQVTLRCSSQSGHNTVSWYQQALGQGPQFIFQYYREEENGRGNFPPRFSGLQFPNYSSELNVNALELDDSALYLCASSQLEKEFFGPGTRLTVL.

V gene TRBV7-8 combines with J gene TRBJ2-1; 8 nucleotides agree with TRBD1. J lost 3 bases, V lost 5 bases, and 9 bases had no gene match. The CDR3 sequence is 16 residues long. CDR1 and CDR2 from the germline V gene are SGHVS and FQNEAQ. CDR3 DNA: TGTGCCAGCAGCGTGGGAGGACAGGGCTTCTACAATGAGCAGTTCTTC. The encoded protein is CASSVGGQGFYNEQFF.

The CDR3 nucleotides are TGTGCCACCTCTCAGAGGGATGCGCCCTACAATGAGCAGTTCTTC. Its protein product is CATSQRDAPYNEQFF. V and J are TRBV24-1 and TRBJ2-1; tentative D call: TRBD2 (5 bases). Germline loops: CDR1 KGHDR, CDR2 SFDVKD. V shed 9 bases and J shed 2 bases, with 16 bases lying between them. CDR3 length equals 15 residues.

The rearrangement links TRBV20-1 to TRBJ1-1; 7 bases fit TRBD1. The CDR3 covers 15 residues. Per the germline V gene, CDR1 is DFQATT and CDR2 is SNEGSKA (reference sequence). V lost 6 bases to trimming and J lost 6 bases; unmatched junction nucleotides: 16. CDR3 sequence: CSALGGPTGRAEAFF. In DNA, the CDR3 is TGCAGTGCGCTGGGCGGACCGACAGGGCGAGCTGAAGCTTTCTTT.

The gene calls are TRBV7-2 and TRBJ2-3; D remains ambiguous. V lost 1 base, J lost 3 bases, and 2 bases lay in between. The CDR3 is made up of 12 amino acids. Germline CDR1 and CDR2: SGHTA and FQGNSA. The CDR3 nucleotides read TGTGCCAGCAGCTTAGGAACAGATACGCAGTATTTT. Protein: CASSLGTDTQYF.

The gene calls are TRBV11-2 and TRBJ2-7; D is uncertain. The CDR3 sequence is 11 residues long. Trimming took 5 bases from V and 7 from J, leaving 9 bases between them. CDR1 SGHAT and CDR2 FQNNGV come from the germline V gene. CDR3 bases: TGTGCCAGCAGCCACGGAAGGGAGCAGTACTTC. Its translation: CASSHGREQYF.

The chain employs TRBV12-3 or TRBV12-4 and TRBJ1-2, with D possibly matching TRBD1 (6 bases). The V end lost 3 bases, the J end lost 5 bases, and 16 bases lay between the germline ends. The CDR3 covers 15 residues. The CDR3 DNA reads as TGTGCCAGCAGTTTTATAATGGGGGCGCAATATGGCTACACCTTC. Protein product: CASSFIMGAQYGYTF.

This chain links TRBV19 with TRBJ1-1; possible D gene TRBD1, 5 bases. CDR3 length: 15 residues. Germline-derived CDR1 and CDR2 are LNHDA and SQIVND (reference sequence). V lost 0 bases and J lost 0, with 8 bases in between. The CDR3 DNA reads TGTGCCAGTAGTATAGATCGAGGGGTGAACACTGAAGCTTTCTTT. This codes for CASSIDRGVNTEAFF.

The sample holds a few counts of this clonotype. The chain is built from TRBV27 and TRBJ2-1; tentatively, D is TRBD1 (6 bases). There are 12 residues in the CDR3. V shed 1 base and J shed 16 bases, with 14 bases lying between them. The germline V gene encodes CDR1 MNHEY and CDR2 SMNVEV (reference sequence). The CDR3 here is CASSLLGQYVFF. The CDR3 DNA sequence: TGTGCCAGCAGTTTATTAGGACAGTATGTCTTCTTC.

The J gene is TRBJ2-7, the V gene TRBV19, with no clear D. CDR1 and CDR2 from the germline V gene are LNHDA and SQIVND (reference sequence). The CDR3 is 14 amino acids. Trimming took off 1 base at V and 5 bases at J, with 12 bases between the two ends. CDR3 nucleotide sequence: TGTGCCAGTAGTATAGTGGCAGGAAAAGACGAGCAGTACTTC. Protein: CASSIVAGKDEQYF.

This clonotype was seen a few times. V and J are TRBV7-6 and TRBJ1-6; D possibly corresponds to TRBD1 (6 bases). The CDR3 covers 14 residues. Germline CDR1 reads SGHVS; CDR2 reads FNYEAQ. V was trimmed by 4 bases and J by 5 bases, leaving 9 bases between them. CDR3 residues: CASSWTDDNSPLHF. The CDR3 coding sequence is TGTGCCAGCAGCTGGACAGACGATAATTCACCCCTCCACTTT.

J is TRBJ1-6 and V is TRBV11-1; TRBD1 matches 7 bases. CDR1 and CDR2 from the germline V gene are SGHAT and FQDESV (reference sequence). The CDR3 covers 14 residues. The J segment lost 5 bases and the V segment lost 5 bases, leaving 3 bases of the junction unmatched. CDR3: CASSLRGNNSPLHF. The CDR3 DNA sequence: TGTGCCAGCAGCCTCAGGGGGAATAATTCACCCCTCCACTTT.

The chain couples TRBV10-3 to TRBJ2-7, with 8 bases identical to TRBD1. The CDR3 is 15 residues long. The germline V gene has CDR1 ENHRY and CDR2 SYGVKD. The junction had 11 bases not matched to a gene; V was cut back by 8 bases and J by 2 bases. DNA for the CDR3: TGTGCCATCGCCCTACGGACAGGGCTAGCCTACGAGCAGTACTTC. Translated, it gives CAIALRTGLAYEQYF.

This clonotype was seen a handful of times. The chain links TRBV30 to TRBJ1-1, with 8 positions matching TRBD1. The CDR3 has 12 amino acids. V lost 5 bases and J lost 1; bases outside the gene matches: 0. In germline, CDR1 is GTSNPN, CDR2 SVGIG (reference sequence). The CDR3 loop is CAWGQGNTEAFF. In nucleotides, the CDR3 is TGTGCCTGGGGACAGGGGAACACTGAAGCTTTCTTT.